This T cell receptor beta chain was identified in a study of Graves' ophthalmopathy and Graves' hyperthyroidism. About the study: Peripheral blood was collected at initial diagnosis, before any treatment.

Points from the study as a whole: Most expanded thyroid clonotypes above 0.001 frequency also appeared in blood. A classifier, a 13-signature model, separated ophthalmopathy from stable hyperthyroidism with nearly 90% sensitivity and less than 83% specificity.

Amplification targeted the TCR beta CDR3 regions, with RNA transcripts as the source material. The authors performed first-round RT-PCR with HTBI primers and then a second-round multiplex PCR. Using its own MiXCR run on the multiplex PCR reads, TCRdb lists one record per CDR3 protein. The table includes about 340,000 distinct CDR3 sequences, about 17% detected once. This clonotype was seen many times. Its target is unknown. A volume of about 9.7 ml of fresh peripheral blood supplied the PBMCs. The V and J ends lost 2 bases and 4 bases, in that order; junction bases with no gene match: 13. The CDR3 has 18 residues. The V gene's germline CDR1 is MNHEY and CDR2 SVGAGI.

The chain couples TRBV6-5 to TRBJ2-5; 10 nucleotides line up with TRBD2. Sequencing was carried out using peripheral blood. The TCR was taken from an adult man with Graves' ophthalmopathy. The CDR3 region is CASSYREIAGGIGETQYF. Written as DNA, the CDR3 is TGTGCCAGCAGTTACAGGGAGATAGCGGGAGGCATCGGAGAGACCCAGTACTTC.